The 12 T cell receptor beta chains reported below all come from one sample, sequenced in a study of shared clonotypes between healthy human individuals. CD45RO negativity and positive selection for CCR7 defined naive CD8 cells, a population that excluded terminally differentiated effector memory CD45RA+ cells. Measured with immunoSEQ multiplex PCR; TCRdb has only the in-frame clones, and not every one. This table holds 630,000 or so clones, 95% to 98% found once. Input material: naive CD8+ T cells sorted from blood. All receptors derive from a young man in good health.

This clone was detected a few times. The chain carries TRBV11-2 and TRBJ1-2; the D is unclear. This CDR3 region has 12 residues. V shed 4 bases and J shed 1 base, with 4 bases lying between them. The germline CDR1 and CDR2 sequences are SGHAT and FQNNGV. This CDR3 is CASSWDNYGYTF. CDR3 DNA: TGTGCCAGCAGCTGGGATAACTATGGCTACACCTTC.

CDR3 nucleotides: TGTGCCTGGACGAAGGGACTAAACTCCTACAATGAGCAGTTCTTC. Its translation: CAWTKGLNSYNEQFF. V and J are TRBV30 and TRBJ2-1; 7 bases align to TRBD2. The junction had 6 bases not matched to a gene; V was cut back by 4 bases and J by 0 bases. The length of the CDR3 is 15 residues. Germline V CDR1 and CDR2: GTSNPN, SVGIG (reference sequence).

This rearrangement joins TRBV4-3 to TRBJ2-7, with a possible D match to TRBD2 (6 bases). Trimming removed 4 bases at V and 6 bases at J, with 13 bases between. The CDR3 spans 13 residues. Germline V gene sequence: CDR1 LGHNA, CDR2 YSLEER. The CDR3 here is CASSLAEGFEQYF. In nucleotides, the CDR3 is TGCGCCAGCAGCCTAGCGGAGGGTTTCGAGCAGTACTTC.

The J gene is TRBJ1-5, the V gene TRBV27; D might be TRBD1 (5 bases). Germline V gives CDR1 MNHEY, CDR2 SMNVEV (reference sequence). Trimming left V 1 base short and J 7 bases short, with 14 bases between. This CDR3 is built from 15 residues. The CDR3 sequence: CASSLFWTGVQPQHF. DNA for the CDR3: TGTGCCAGCAGTTTATTCTGGACGGGGGTGCAGCCCCAGCATTTT.

The V and J genes are TRBV5-1 and TRBJ1-1; D is uncertain. The CDR3 runs to 13 residues. V was pared by 2 bases and J by 2 bases, with 7 bases between. Germline CDR1 is SGHRS and CDR2 is YFSETQ. CDR3 residues: CASSFWGNTEAFF. The DNA for the CDR3 is TGCGCCAGCAGCTTTTGGGGAAACACTGAAGCTTTCTTT.

This clone is a singleton in its sample. The rearrangement uses TRBV7-6 and TRBJ1-3; D unresolved. Trimming shortened V by 5 bases and J by 2 bases, and 7 bases separated the two germline ends. CDR3 length: 13 residues. The germline V gene has CDR1 SGHVS and CDR2 FNYEAQ. In nucleotides, the CDR3 is TGTGCCAGCAGCGTGGGCCCTGGAAACACCATATATTTT. This sequence encodes CASSVGPGNTIYF.

In its sample, this clone was seen once. CDR3 in amino acids: CSVSGNNEQFF. The CDR3 DNA is TGCAGCGTTAGCGGGAACAATGAGCAGTTCTTC. The rearrangement links TRBV29-1 to TRBJ2-1, with TRBD2 matching over 7 bases. This CDR3 spans 11 amino acids. The germline V gene has CDR1 SQVTM and CDR2 ANQGSEA. Trimming took 5 bases from V and 5 from J; bases not matched to a gene: 0.

Notes on this clone: Other DNA sequences in this sample translate to the same CDR3. The CDR3 region has the DNA TGTGCCAGCAGTTTATCGGGGGACGGATCCTACGAGCAGTACTTC. Translated: CASSLSGDGSYEQYF. The V gene is TRBV27, the J gene TRBJ2-7; D is tentatively TRBD1 or TRBD2 (5 bases each). The V and J ends lost 0 bases and 1 base respectively, with 10 bases between them. Germline V CDR1 and CDR2: MNHEY, SMNVEV (reference sequence). There are 15 residues in the CDR3.

This clone was counted once. The chain is built from TRBV5-4 and TRBJ1-1; D remains ambiguous. The germline CDR1 and CDR2 sequences are SGHNT and YYREEE (reference sequence). Trimming took off 0 bases at V and 0 bases at J, with 6 bases between the two ends. The CDR3 spans 14 residues. CDR3 loop: CASSLDSLNTEAFF. In DNA, the CDR3 is TGTGCCAGCAGCTTGGACAGCCTGAACACTGAAGCTTTCTTT.

In its sample, this clone was seen once. The chain links TRBV19 to TRBJ2-1; 10 bases fit TRBD2. From germline, CDR1 is LNHDA and CDR2 SQIVND (reference sequence). The CDR3 length is 15 residues. V gave up 7 bases and J gave up 3 bases; unmatched junction bases: 6. DNA for the CDR3: TGTGCCAGTAAACCAGAGCGGGAGGGCTACAATGAGCAGTTCTTC. As protein: CASKPEREGYNEQFF.

This clone appeared a single time. The chain couples TRBV25-1 to TRBJ2-5; 7 positions match TRBD1. With V trimmed by 6 bases and J by 0 bases, 1 base remained unmatched. This CDR3 region has 13 residues. CDR1 MGHDK and CDR2 SYGVNS come from the germline V gene. CDR3 DNA sequence: TGTGCCAGCAGACAGGGGAACCAAGAGACCCAGTACTTC. Translating it yields CASRQGNQETQYF.

The J gene is TRBJ1-5, the V gene TRBV18; D unclear. V was shortened by 3 bases and J by 2 bases, with 5 bases between the two germline ends. Germline V gene sequence: CDR1 KGHSH, CDR2 LQKENI. There are 13 residues in the CDR3. The CDR3 nucleotides read TGTGCCAGCTCACCTGAGGGCAATCAGCCCCAGCATTTT. Protein sequence: CASSPEGNQPQHF.